This TCR beta chain appears in the sequencing data of a study of blood T cells in healthy people across ages. Germline assignment: CDR1 SNHLY and CDR2 FYNNEI. The CDR3 is 16 amino acids. V gave up 2 bases and J gave up 0 bases, with 14 bases separating them. The study isolated at least 6.5 million PBMCs from each sample. A sample-barcoded 5' primer and a J-beta primer mix were used in a second PCR of roughly 7 to 12 cycles. TCRdb re-called the 5' RACE reads with MiXCR, one entry per CDR3 protein. Of around 990,000 distinct CDR3 sequences in the sample, more than 30% were seen once. This receptor was obtained from a man between 18 and 29 years old in good health. The chain combines TRBV2 with TRBJ2-7; tentatively, D is TRBD2 (6 bases). The sample was blood. For the CDR3, the DNA is TGTGCCAGCAGTGAATTCTCGCGGGGTTCCTCCTACGAGCAGTACTTC. Encoded protein: CASSEFSRGSSYEQYF.